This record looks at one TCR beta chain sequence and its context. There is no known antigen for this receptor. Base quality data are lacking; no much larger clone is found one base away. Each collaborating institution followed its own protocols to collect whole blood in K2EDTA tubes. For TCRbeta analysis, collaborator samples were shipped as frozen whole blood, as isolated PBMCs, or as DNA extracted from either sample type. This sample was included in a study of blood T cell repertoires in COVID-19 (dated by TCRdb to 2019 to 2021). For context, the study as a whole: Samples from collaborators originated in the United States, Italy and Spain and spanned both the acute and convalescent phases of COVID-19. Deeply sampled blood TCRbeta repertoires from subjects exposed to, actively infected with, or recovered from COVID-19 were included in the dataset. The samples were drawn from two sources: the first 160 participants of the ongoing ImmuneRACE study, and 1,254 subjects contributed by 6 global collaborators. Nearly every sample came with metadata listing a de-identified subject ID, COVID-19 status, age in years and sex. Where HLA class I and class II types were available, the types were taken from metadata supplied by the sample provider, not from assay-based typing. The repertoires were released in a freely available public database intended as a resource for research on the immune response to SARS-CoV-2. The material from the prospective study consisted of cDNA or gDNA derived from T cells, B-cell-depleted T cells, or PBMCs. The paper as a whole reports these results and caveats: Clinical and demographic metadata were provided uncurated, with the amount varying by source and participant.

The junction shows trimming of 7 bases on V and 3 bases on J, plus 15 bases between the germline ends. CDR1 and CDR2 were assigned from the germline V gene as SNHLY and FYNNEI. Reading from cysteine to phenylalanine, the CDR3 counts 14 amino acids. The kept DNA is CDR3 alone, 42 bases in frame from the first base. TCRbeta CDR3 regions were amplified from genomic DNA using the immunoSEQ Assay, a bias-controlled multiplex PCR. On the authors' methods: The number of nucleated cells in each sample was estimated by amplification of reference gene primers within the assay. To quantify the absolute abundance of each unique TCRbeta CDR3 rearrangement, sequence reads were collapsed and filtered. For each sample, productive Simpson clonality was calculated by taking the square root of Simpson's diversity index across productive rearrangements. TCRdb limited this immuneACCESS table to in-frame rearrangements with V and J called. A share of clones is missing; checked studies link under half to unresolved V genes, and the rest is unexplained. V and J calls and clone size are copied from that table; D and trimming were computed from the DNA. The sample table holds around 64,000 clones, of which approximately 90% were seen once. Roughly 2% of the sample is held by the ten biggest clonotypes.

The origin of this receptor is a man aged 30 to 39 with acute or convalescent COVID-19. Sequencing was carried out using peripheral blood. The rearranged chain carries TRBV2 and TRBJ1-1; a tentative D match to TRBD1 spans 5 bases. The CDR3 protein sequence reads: CASINQGGDTEAFF. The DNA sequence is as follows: TGTGCCAGCATTAATCAGGGTGGAGACACTGAAGCTTTCTTT.